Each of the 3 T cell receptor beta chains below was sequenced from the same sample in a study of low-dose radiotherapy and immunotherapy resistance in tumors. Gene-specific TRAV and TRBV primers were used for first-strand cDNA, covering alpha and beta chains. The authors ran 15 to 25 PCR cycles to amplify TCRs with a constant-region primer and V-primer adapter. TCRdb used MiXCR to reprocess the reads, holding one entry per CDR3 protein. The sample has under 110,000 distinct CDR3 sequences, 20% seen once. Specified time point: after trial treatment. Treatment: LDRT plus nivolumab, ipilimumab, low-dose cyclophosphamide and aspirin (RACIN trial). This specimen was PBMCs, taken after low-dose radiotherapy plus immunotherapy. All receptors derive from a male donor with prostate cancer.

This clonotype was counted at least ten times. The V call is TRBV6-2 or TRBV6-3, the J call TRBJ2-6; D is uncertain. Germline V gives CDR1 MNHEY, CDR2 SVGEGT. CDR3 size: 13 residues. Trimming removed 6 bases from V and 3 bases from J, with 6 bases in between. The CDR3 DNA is TGTGCCAGCAGGGGTGGTGGGGCCAACGTCCTGACTTTC. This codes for CASRGGGANVLTF.

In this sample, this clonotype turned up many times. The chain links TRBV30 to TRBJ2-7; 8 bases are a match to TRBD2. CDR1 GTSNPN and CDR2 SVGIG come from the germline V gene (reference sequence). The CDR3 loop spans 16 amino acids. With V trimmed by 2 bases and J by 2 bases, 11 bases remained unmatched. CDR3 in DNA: TGTGCCTGGAGTCACCCTCGGACTAGCTCCACCTACGAGCAGTACTTC. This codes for CAWSHPRTSSTYEQYF.

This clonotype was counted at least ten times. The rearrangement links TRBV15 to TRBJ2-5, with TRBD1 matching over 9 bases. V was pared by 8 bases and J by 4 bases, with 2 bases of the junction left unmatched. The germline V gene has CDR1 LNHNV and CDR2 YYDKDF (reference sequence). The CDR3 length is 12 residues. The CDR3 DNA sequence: TGTGCCACCCGGGGACAGGGAGAGACCCAGTACTTC. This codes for CATRGQGETQYF.